This TCR beta chain stems from a study of shared clonotypes between healthy human individuals. Study results and limitations: Generally, estimated richness proved larger in naive subsets than it did in memory subsets.

All donors were healthy HIV-negative adults lacking recent acute infections or vaccinations. This clone was observed once. Its antigen is unknown. Per the authors' pipeline: ImmunoSEQ output held junction-only sequences without quality scores, so filtering differed. The repertoire was sequenced with immunoSEQ multiplex PCR; TCRdb's copy has only in-frame clones and lacks some. The D gene and trimming were derived from the DNA, and the V and J assignments and clone size from that table. The sample records about 380,000 clones, roughly 96% being singletons. The CDR3 has 15 amino acids. CDR1 and CDR2 from the germline V gene are SGHNT and YYREEE (reference sequence). V lost 1 base and J lost 0, with 8 bases in between.

Material: memory CD8+ T cells sorted from blood. Subset described: CD45RO+ cells pooled with CCR7-negative TemRA cells. This chain joins TRBV5-4 and TRBJ1-3, with D unclear. The clonotype originates from a man under 40 in good health. In DNA form, the CDR3 reads TGTGCCAGCAGCTTGCTGGGGAGCTCTGGAAACACCATATATTTT. Protein product: CASSLLGSSGNTIYF.